Below are 20 T cell receptor beta chains sequenced from a single sample in a study of T cells in Graves' hyperthyroidism and ophthalmopathy. Amplification targeted TCR beta CDR3 regions from RNA transcripts. When the TCR CDR3 underwent first-round RT-PCR, the HTBI primer set was used. TCRdb reprocessed the multiplex PCR reads via MiXCR and lists one record per CDR3 protein. The sample carries around 370,000 distinct CDR3 sequences, around a sixth recorded once. Material for sequencing was blood. The receptors derive from a man between 18 and 35 years old with Graves' ophthalmopathy.

This clonotype has only a few counts. The V and J genes are TRBV10-3 and TRBJ1-1; no clear D. V lost 7 bases, J lost 5 bases, and 17 bases lay in between. Germline V gene data show CDR1 as ENHRY and CDR2 as SYGVKD. The CDR3 consists of 14 residues. The CDR3 nucleotides read TGTGCCATCAATGGGAACCCGTTAAGGACTGAAGCTTTCTTT. Translating gives CAINGNPLRTEAFF.

This clonotype came up a few times. CDR3: CASSLAVWASSYEQYF. The CDR3 coding sequence is TGTGCCAGCAGCTTAGCGGTGTGGGCGTCCTCCTACGAGCAGTACTTC. The genes are TRBV7-8 and TRBJ2-7; no clear D. CDR3 size: 16 residues. The V and J ends lost 0 bases and 0 bases respectively, with 12 bases between them. CDR1 and CDR2 from the germline V gene are SGHVS and FQNEAQ.

This clonotype was picked up many times. The V and J genes are TRBV7-3 and TRBJ1-1, with 7 bases fitting TRBD1. Trimming at V came to 2 bases and at J to 12 bases, leaving 9 bases not matched to a gene. The germline V gene encodes CDR1 SGHTA and CDR2 FQGTGA. The CDR3 length is 13 residues. The CDR3 DNA follows: TGTGCCAGCAGCTTATTGAGGGACAGTGTACCTTTCTTT. As protein: CASSLLRDSVPFF. Together with reference TRBV7-3 and TRBJ1-1, the CDR3 gives the full variable domain: GAGVSQTPSNKVTEKGKYVELRCDPISGHTALYWYRQSLGQGPEFLIYFQGTGAADDSGLPNDRFFAVRPEGSVSTLKIQRTERGDSAVYLCASSLLRDSVPFFGQGTRLTVV.

This clonotype was picked up a small number of times. The chain is built from TRBV10-2 and TRBJ1-6, with 11 nucleotides matching TRBD1. Trimming cost V 6 bases and J 10 bases; bases outside gene matches: 11. CDR1 is WSHSY, CDR2 SAAADI, per germline. The CDR3 loop spans 16 amino acids. As DNA, the CDR3 is TGCGCCAGCAGCCTCGGACAGGGGGCTTTTGAATCACCCCTCCACTTT. Translation: CASSLGQGAFESPLHF.

In its sample, this clonotype was seen a few times. The J gene is TRBJ1-5, the V gene TRBV5-1; D is perhaps TRBD1 (5 bases). This CDR3 is 15 amino acids long. V lost 4 bases and J lost 3, with 14 bases in between. Germline V gene sequence: CDR1 SGHRS, CDR2 YFSETQ. The CDR3, as DNA: TGCGCCAGCAGCCAACTACCGGGGCCCAATCAGCCCCAGCATTTT. It codes for CASSQLPGPNQPQHF. Supplemented by reference TRBV5-1 and TRBJ1-5, the full variable domain reads KAGVTQTPRYLIKTRGQQVTLSCSPISGHRSVSWYQQTPGQGLQFLFEYFSETQRNKGNFPGRFSGRQFSNSRSEMNVSTLELGDSALYLCASSQLPGPNQPQHFGDGTRLSIL.

This clonotype was seen many times. The genes are TRBV6-1 and TRBJ1-4; D is unclear. The V gene lost 0 bases and the J gene lost 6 bases, with 5 bases spanning the gap. CDR3 length: 13 amino acids. Germline V lookup: CDR1 MNHNS, CDR2 SASEGT. CDR3 bases: TGTGCCAGCAGTGAAGCTGAGCATGAAAAACTGTTTTTT. Encoded protein: CASSEAEHEKLFF.

The genes are TRBV6-1 and TRBJ2-2; D unresolved. Trimming took 7 bases from V and 6 from J, leaving 9 bases between them. CDR1 MNHNS and CDR2 SASEGT come from the germline V gene. The CDR3 has 12 amino acids. CDR3 sequence (DNA): TGTGCCAGCACCTCAAGGTCCGGGGAGCTGTTTTTT. Translated, it gives CASTSRSGELFF.

CDR3 sequence: CASSLTGALEAFF. The CDR3 DNA sequence: TGTGCCAGCAGCTTAACAGGGGCCCTTGAAGCTTTCTTT. The chain joins TRBV7-8 to TRBJ1-1; 7 nucleotides line up with TRBD1. CDR1 and CDR2 from the germline V gene are SGHVS and FQNEAQ. The CDR3 consists of 13 residues. The V segment lost 2 bases and the J segment 7 bases; nucleotides outside the gene matches: 4.

This clonotype has only a few counts. The chain joins TRBV27 to TRBJ2-7; the D call may be TRBD1 or TRBD2 (7 bases each). V was clipped by 6 bases and J by 0 bases, with 15 bases between them. The CDR3 has 15 residues. The germline gives CDR1 MNHEY, CDR2 SMNVEV (reference sequence). The CDR3 sequence: CASRMGGTVSYEQYF. CDR3 in DNA: TGTGCCAGCAGAATGGGGGGGACAGTCTCCTACGAGCAGTACTTC.

The table lists this clonotype with many counts. The V call is TRBV7-2, the J call TRBJ2-1, with 11 bases aligning to TRBD2. V trimming: 1 base; J trimming: 6 bases; junction bases outside the gene matches: 5. There are 16 residues in the CDR3. Germline CDR1 and CDR2: SGHTA and FQGNSA. For the CDR3, the DNA is TGTGCCAGCAGCTTAGTAGGGGGGACTAGCGGCAATGAGCAGTTCTTC. It is translated as CASSLVGGTSGNEQFF.

This chain uses TRBV28 with TRBJ1-1; TRBD1 agrees at 8 bases. This CDR3 comprises 15 residues. In germline, CDR1 is MDHEN, CDR2 SYDVKM. Trimming removed 2 bases from V and 3 bases from J; junction bases left unmatched: 5. CDR3 DNA: TGTGCCAGCAGTTTACGCCCAGGGGGCTACACTGAAGCTTTCTTT. Translating gives CASSLRPGGYTEAFF.

There are a few counts of this clonotype. The J gene is TRBJ2-7, the V gene TRBV28; perhaps D is TRBD1 or TRBD2 (5 bases each). The CDR3 has 14 residues. V was shortened by 3 bases and J by 4 bases, with 13 bases between the two germline ends. The germline V gene encodes CDR1 MDHEN and CDR2 SYDVKM. CDR3 bases: TGTGCCAGCAGTTTCGACAGAACGGGGTACGAGCAGTACTTC. Translating it yields CASSFDRTGYEQYF. The full variable domain, in which reference TRBV28 and TRBJ2-7 provide the parts outside the CDR3, is DVKVTQSSRYLVKRTGEKVFLECVQDMDHENMFWYRQDPGLGLRLIYFSYDVKMKEKGDIPEGYSVSREKKERFSLILESASTNQTSMYLCASSFDRTGYEQYFGPGTRLTVT.

V and J are TRBV4-1 and TRBJ2-7; 7 positions match TRBD1. The length of the CDR3 is 15 residues. Per the germline V gene, CDR1 is MGHRA and CDR2 is YSYEKL. V lost 4 bases and J lost 4; bases outside the gene matches: 10. Here the CDR3 DNA reads TGCGCCAGCAGCCCTCAGAGGACAGGCCGTTACGAGCAGTACTTC. Translation gives CASSPQRTGRYEQYF.

Turning to this clonotype: This sequence may be a read error, since a much larger clone differs from it by one base. The rearrangement uses TRBV12-3 or TRBV12-4 and TRBJ2-7; no clear D. The length of the CDR3 is 14 residues. V was cut by 5 bases and J by 3 bases, with 14 bases left in between. The CDR3 DNA reads TGTGCCAGCAGTGACCCTGACGGGTACTACGAGCAGTACTTC. This sequence encodes CASSDPDGYYEQYF.

About this clonotype itself: A read error is possible here, since a much larger clone lies one base away. V gene TRBV20-1 combines with J gene TRBJ1-1; D not certain. This CDR3 is 12 amino acids long. Per germline, CDR1 DFQATT and CDR2 SNEGSKA (reference sequence). Trimming took off 5 bases at V and 3 bases at J, with 10 bases between the two ends. The CDR3 bases are TGCAGTGCTGGTTCAAGTCACACTGAAGCTTTCTTT. This gives the protein CSAGSSHTEAFF.

The chain has TRBV6-8 and TRBJ1-5, with D perhaps TRBD1 (5 bases). Germline CDR1 MNHGY, CDR2 SAAAGT. This CDR3 contains 15 residues. Between the trimmed V and J ends, which lost 2 bases and 1 base, there was a span of 9 bases. CDR3 residues: CASSYGRGSNQPQHF. In nucleotides, the CDR3 is TGTGCCAGCAGTTACGGCCGGGGCAGCAATCAGCCCCAGCATTTT.

This clonotype was seen at least ten times. The chain links TRBV20-1 to TRBJ2-5; either TRBD1 or TRBD2 may supply D (6 bases each). CDR3 length equals 14 residues. V lost 5 bases and J 4 bases, leaving 17 bases between the germline ends. CDR1 and CDR2 from the germline V gene are DFQATT and SNEGSKA (reference sequence). In nucleotides, the CDR3 is TGCAGTGCTCTCGGGTGGGGGGCTGGAGAGACCCAGTACTTC. Amino acids: CSALGWGAGETQYF.

The chain recombines TRBV9 with TRBJ1-5; D unresolved. There are 14 residues in the CDR3. Germline CDR1 SGDLS, CDR2 YYNGEE. With 4 bases removed from V and 6 bases from J, the gap between germline ends came to 14 bases. The CDR3 bases are TGTGCCAGCAGCCCTCCAGGACTCGGTCAGCCCCAGCATTTT. It specifies CASSPPGLGQPQHF.

This clonotype was recorded many times. CDR3 sequence: CASRSPGGVREQFF. In nucleotides, the CDR3 is TGTGCCAGCAGGTCCCCCGGGGGGGTCAGGGAGCAGTTCTTC. This chain connects TRBV7-2 to TRBJ2-1, with 8 bases that match TRBD2. The germline V gene encodes CDR1 SGHTA and CDR2 FQGNSA. The CDR3 sequence is 14 residues long. With 6 bases clipped from V and 10 bases from J, the junction kept 11 bases outside the gene matches.

This clonotype was detected many times. The CDR3 region has the DNA TGTGCCGCTTCGAAGGGCACCTCCTACGAGCAGTACTTC. This translates into CAASKGTSYEQYF. This chain uses TRBV2 with TRBJ2-7; D gene unclear. Germline V lookup: CDR1 SNHLY, CDR2 FYNNEI. V was trimmed by 11 bases and J by 0 bases, leaving 14 bases between them. The CDR3 is made up of 13 amino acids.